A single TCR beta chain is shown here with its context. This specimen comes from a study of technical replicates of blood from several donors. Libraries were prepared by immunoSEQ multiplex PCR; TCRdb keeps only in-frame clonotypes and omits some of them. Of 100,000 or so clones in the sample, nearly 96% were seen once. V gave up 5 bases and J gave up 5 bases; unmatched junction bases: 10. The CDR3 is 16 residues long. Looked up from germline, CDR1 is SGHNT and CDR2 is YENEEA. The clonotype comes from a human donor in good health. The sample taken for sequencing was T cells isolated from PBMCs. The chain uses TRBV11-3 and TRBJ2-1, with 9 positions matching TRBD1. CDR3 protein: CASSNPRDRADNEQFF. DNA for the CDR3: TGTGCCAGCAGCAATCCCCGGGACAGGGCGGACAATGAGCAGTTCTTC.